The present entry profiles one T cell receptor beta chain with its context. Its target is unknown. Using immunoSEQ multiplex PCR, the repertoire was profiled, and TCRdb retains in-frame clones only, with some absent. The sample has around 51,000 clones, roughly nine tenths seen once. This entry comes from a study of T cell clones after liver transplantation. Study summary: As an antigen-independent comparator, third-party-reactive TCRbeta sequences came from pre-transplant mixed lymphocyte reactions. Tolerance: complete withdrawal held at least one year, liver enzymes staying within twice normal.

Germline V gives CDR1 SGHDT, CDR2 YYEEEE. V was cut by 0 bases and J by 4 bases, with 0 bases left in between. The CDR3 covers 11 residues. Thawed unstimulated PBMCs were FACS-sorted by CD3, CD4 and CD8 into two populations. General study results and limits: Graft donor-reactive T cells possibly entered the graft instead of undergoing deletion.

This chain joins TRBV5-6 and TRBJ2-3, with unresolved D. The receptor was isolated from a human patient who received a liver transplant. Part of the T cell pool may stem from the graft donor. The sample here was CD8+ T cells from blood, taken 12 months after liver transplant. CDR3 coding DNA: TGTGCCAGCAGCTTGGCAGATACGCAGTATTTT. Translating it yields CASSLADTQYF.